This T cell receptor beta chain was recorded in a study of molecular identifiers for immune sequencing clone quantification. Bulk libraries came from a prior protocol with listed TCR primers. Each CDR3 protein is one row after TCRdb ran MiXCR on the PCR reads. The profile shows 63,000 or so distinct CDR3 sequences, 15% to 20% of them singletons. The study's findings and limits: Barcode collisions between identical TCR molecules could shrink estimates of highly expanded clone sizes. Whereas naive cells kept under 1% of molecules in clones above 20 RNA copies, such clones held over 97% in effectors.

The CDR3 covers 14 residues. After removal of 6 bases from V and 2 bases from J, the junction contained 6 bases not matched to a gene. Germline values: CDR1 MNHEY, CDR2 SVGEGT. This clonotype was recorded many times. Its antigen is still unknown. The source material was naive CD8+ T cells from blood, with Jurkat cell RNA spiked in. Noted subset: FACS-sorted CD8+CD4-CCR7+CD45RA+ naive T cells. This TCR came from a human donor in good health. Some libraries in this study had Jurkat cell RNA spiked in. The J gene is TRBJ2-7, the V gene TRBV6-2 or TRBV6-3; the match to TRBD2 covers 8 bases. The CDR3 DNA reads as TGTGCCAGCAGAGTACTAGCGGCGACCTACGAGCAGTACTTC. This codes for CASRVLAATYEQYF.